The 27 T cell receptor beta chains listed next were all sequenced from one sample in a study of regulatory T cells in long-lasting Graves disease. Time point: newly diagnosed GD, antithyroid drugs for less than 3 months. There was RNA extracted from PBMCs, and the TCR library was made from it. In building TCR beta libraries, iRepertoire HTBI primers were used together with Arm-PCR of CDR3 regions. Using its own MiXCR run on the multiplex PCR reads, TCRdb lists one record per CDR3 protein. The table includes around 450,000 distinct CDR3 sequences, 15% detected once. This sample was also put to use in a study of T cells in Graves' hyperthyroidism and ophthalmopathy.

Sequenced here: peripheral blood mononuclear cells (PBMCs), sampled at new diagnosis, from a patient treated with antithyroid drugs. The receptors stem from a woman aged 25 to 39 with Graves disease.

At least ten counts were recorded for this clonotype. The CDR3 DNA sequence: TGTGCCACCAGCAGAGGCGCGAACACTGAAGCTTTCTTT. The encoded protein is CATSRGANTEAFF. The V gene is TRBV15, the J gene TRBJ1-1, with D uncertain. The CDR3 sequence is 13 residues long. Germline V gene data show CDR1 as LNHNV and CDR2 as YYDKDF (reference sequence). The V gene lost 1 base and the J gene lost 1 base, with 4 bases spanning the gap.

There are many counts of this clonotype. The chain combines TRBV2 with TRBJ2-1; no reliable D call. The CDR3 spans 15 residues. Trimming removed 6 bases from V and 3 bases from J, with 15 bases in between. Germline V gene data show CDR1 as SNHLY and CDR2 as FYNNEI. CDR3 residues: CASRLSELGYNEQFF. The CDR3 bases are TGTGCCAGCAGACTGTCGGAATTGGGCTACAATGAGCAGTTCTTC.

This rearrangement joins TRBV9 to TRBJ2-3, with D possibly matching TRBD2 (5 bases). This CDR3 is built from 15 residues. Germline V gives CDR1 SGDLS, CDR2 YYNGEE. V lost 2 bases, J lost 1 base, and 11 bases lay in between. The CDR3 sequence is CASSVGSVRTDTQYF. CDR3 DNA sequence: TGTGCCAGCAGCGTGGGGAGCGTACGCACAGATACGCAGTATTTT.

The rearrangement uses TRBV5-1 and TRBJ1-2; possibly TRBD1 for D (5 bases). Germline CDR1 and CDR2: SGHRS and YFSETQ. Trimming cost V 3 bases and J 6 bases, with 18 bases left between them. CDR3 size: 15 residues. The CDR3 spells CASSSGGAGTNGYTF. The DNA for the CDR3 is TGCGCCAGCAGCTCCGGAGGGGCAGGGACTAATGGCTACACCTTC. Looking up the rest from reference TRBV5-1 and TRBJ1-2 gives the full variable domain: KAGVTQTPRYLIKTRGQQVTLSCSPISGHRSVSWYQQTPGQGLQFLFEYFSETQRNKGNFPGRFSGRQFSNSRSEMNVSTLELGDSALYLCASSSGGAGTNGYTFGSGTRLTVV.

This sequence joins TRBV6-2 or TRBV6-3 and TRBJ2-3; the match to TRBD2 covers 10 bases. The germline V gene has CDR1 MNHEY and CDR2 SVGEGT. The CDR3 runs 15 residues. The V segment lost 2 bases and the J segment 8 bases; nucleotides outside the gene matches: 7. Written as DNA, the CDR3 is TGTGCCAGCAGTTACGCCCTAGCGGGAGAGGGTACGCAGTATTTT. Translation gives CASSYALAGEGTQYF.

Here the CDR3 reads CASYYYGPEDSGELFF. CDR3 bases: TGCGCCAGCTATTATTACGGGCCCGAGGACTCGGGGGAGCTGTTTTTT. The V gene is TRBV5-1, the J gene TRBJ2-2; D possibly corresponds to TRBD2 (5 bases). CDR1 SGHRS and CDR2 YFSETQ come from the germline V gene. Trimming took off 7 bases at V and 8 bases at J, with 24 bases between the two ends. The CDR3 is made up of 16 amino acids. Looking up the rest from reference TRBV5-1 and TRBJ2-2 gives the full variable domain: KAGVTQTPRYLIKTRGQQVTLSCSPISGHRSVSWYQQTPGQGLQFLFEYFSETQRNKGNFPGRFSGRQFSNSRSEMNVSTLELGDSALYLCASYYYGPEDSGELFFGEGSRLTVL.

This clonotype was found a few times. Possible read error: a much larger clone is one base away. The chain has TRBV2 and TRBJ2-1, with D perhaps matching TRBD2 (6 bases). V lost 7 bases and J lost 7, with 14 bases in between. This CDR3 is built from 13 residues. Germline CDR1 reads SNHLY; CDR2 reads FYNNEI. CDR3 coding DNA: TGTGCCAGCATGGCTAGCGCGGATAATGAGCAGTTCTTC. Translating gives CASMASADNEQFF. Drawing the rest from reference TRBV2 and TRBJ2-1, the complete variable domain is EPEVTQTPSHQVTQMGQEVILRCVPISNHLYFYWYRQILGQKVEFLVSFYNNEISEKSEIFDDQFSVERPDGSNFTLKIRSTKLEDSAMYFCASMASADNEQFFGPGTRLTVL.

The rearrangement links TRBV6-1 to TRBJ1-4, with 7 bases aligning to TRBD1. In germline, CDR1 is MNHNS, CDR2 SASEGT. The J segment lost 2 bases and the V segment lost 7 bases, leaving 7 bases of the junction unmatched. This CDR3 has 15 amino acids. The CDR3 spells CASTDQTGTNEKLFF. The CDR3, as DNA: TGTGCCAGCACCGACCAGACAGGGACTAATGAAAAACTGTTTTTT.

The chain recombines TRBV29-1 with TRBJ2-4; TRBD2 is a possible D gene (5 bases). This CDR3 has 18 residues. The germline V gene encodes CDR1 SQVTM and CDR2 ANQGSEA. Trimming took off 3 bases at V and 0 bases at J, with 21 bases between the two ends. The CDR3 DNA is TGCAGCGTTGAGGCTAGCTCGAATGTCCTTTTAGCCAAAAACATTCAGTACTTC. Translation: CSVEASSNVLLAKNIQYF.

The chain uses TRBV5-4 and TRBJ1-3; D may be TRBD1 (5 bases). CDR3 length equals 14 residues. V gave up 2 bases and J gave up 2 bases, with 8 bases separating them. Looked up from germline, CDR1 is SGHNT and CDR2 is YYREEE (reference sequence). CDR3 region: CASSFGTTGNTIYF. CDR3 bases: TGTGCCAGCAGCTTCGGGACCACTGGAAACACCATATATTTT.

This clonotype was detected ten times or more. The chain uses TRBV30 and TRBJ1-1; no clear D. Trimming cost V 8 bases and J 12 bases, with 19 bases left between them. The CDR3 runs 11 residues. The germline gives CDR1 GTSNPN, CDR2 SVGIG (reference sequence). The CDR3 reads CAIRSGGRSFF. The CDR3 nucleotides are TGTGCCATACGCTCGGGCGGGAGATCTTTCTTT. The full variable domain, rest sourced from reference TRBV30 and TRBJ1-1, is SQTIHQWPATLVQPVGSPLSLECTVEGTSNPNLYWYRQAAGRGLQLLFYSVGIGQISSEVPQNLSASRPQDRQFILSSKKLLLSDSGFYLCAIRSGGRSFFGQGTRLTVV.

In its sample, this clonotype was seen many times. The chain combines TRBV3-1 with TRBJ1-5, with D uncertain. V dropped 6 bases and J dropped 0 bases, with 9 bases sitting between them. Germline values: CDR1 LGHDT, CDR2 YNNKEL (reference sequence). The CDR3 contains 14 residues. The CDR3 loop is CASSESYSNQPQHF. CDR3 nucleotide sequence: TGTGCCAGCAGTGAATCTTATAGCAATCAGCCCCAGCATTTT.

The chain uses TRBV7-9 and TRBJ2-7; D unresolved. V was pared by 1 base and J by 0 bases, with 10 bases between. CDR3 length equals 15 residues. Germline-derived CDR1 and CDR2 are SEHNR and FQNEAQ (reference sequence). This CDR3 reads CASSLVDGSSYEQYF. The CDR3 nucleotides read TGTGCCAGCAGCTTAGTAGATGGCAGCTCCTACGAGCAGTACTTC.

This clonotype was seen repeatedly, ten times or more. The chain links TRBV28 to TRBJ2-7; 7 bases fit TRBD1. The CDR3 loop spans 14 amino acids. In germline, CDR1 is MDHEN, CDR2 SYDVKM. Trimming removed 3 bases from V and 1 base from J; junction bases left unmatched: 3. CDR3 sequence reads: CASSLTGNSYEQYF. CDR3 coding DNA: TGTGCCAGCAGTTTGACAGGGAATTCCTACGAGCAGTACTTC.

The table lists this clonotype with a few counts. Being one base from a much bigger clone, this may be a read error. The genes are TRBV12-5 and TRBJ1-1; D ambiguous. Germline CDR1 and CDR2: LGHNT and FRNRAP. V gave up 7 bases and J gave up 2 bases, with 11 bases separating them. The CDR3 totals 13 residues. The CDR3 reads CASARAGNTEAFF. The CDR3 region has the DNA TGTGCTAGTGCCCGAGCGGGAAACACTGAAGCTTTCTTT.

This clonotype was detected many times. The chain links TRBV27 to TRBJ2-5; D gene unclear. Trimming left V 6 bases short and J 0 bases short, with 5 bases between. The CDR3 covers 12 residues. Germline V gene data show CDR1 as MNHEY and CDR2 as SMNVEV (reference sequence). This chain's CDR3 is CASRIDQETQYF. The DNA for the CDR3 is TGTGCCAGCAGGATCGACCAAGAGACCCAGTACTTC.

At least ten counts were recorded for this clonotype. The chain employs TRBV29-1 and TRBJ1-2; D might be TRBD1 (5 bases). V was clipped by 3 bases and J by 7 bases, with 15 bases between them. Germline loops: CDR1 SQVTM, CDR2 ANQGSEA. This CDR3 is 13 amino acids long. The CDR3 nucleotides read TGCAGCGTTGAGTCCGGGCCCGGGACTGGCTACACCTTC. This encodes CSVESGPGTGYTF. Full variable domain (rest looked up from reference TRBV29-1 and TRBJ1-2): SAVISQKPSRDICQRGTSLTIQCQVDSQVTMMFWYRQQPGQSLTLIATANQGSEATYESGFVIDKFPISRPNLTFSTLTVSNMSPEDSSIYLCSVESGPGTGYTFGSGTRLTVV.

This clonotype was found many times. V usage is TRBV7-3 and J usage is TRBJ2-1, with D uncertain. The CDR3 sequence is 11 residues long. Germline V gene lookup returns CDR1 SGHTA and CDR2 FQGTGA. The ends were cut back, 8 bases at V and 6 bases at J, with 8 bases in the middle. The CDR3 sequence is CASGKGNEQFF. The CDR3, as DNA: TGTGCCAGCGGTAAGGGCAATGAGCAGTTCTTC.

This chain joins TRBV20-1 and TRBJ2-3; 8 bases match TRBD2. The length of the CDR3 is 14 residues. Trimming at V came to 5 bases and at J to 4 bases, leaving 8 bases not matched to a gene. CDR1 is DFQATT, CDR2 SNEGSKA, per germline (reference sequence). CDR3 bases: TGCAGTGCTCCCTTACCGGGACTAGCAGATACGCAGTATTTT. This translates into CSAPLPGLADTQYF.

Only one count was recorded for this clonotype. The chain links TRBV6-1 to TRBJ2-3, with 9 positions matching TRBD2. Trimming removed 7 bases from V and 5 bases from J; junction bases left unmatched: 7. This CDR3 is 14 amino acids long. Germline V gene data show CDR1 as MNHNS and CDR2 as SASEGT. CDR3: CASNSGSGLDTQYF. CDR3 coding DNA: TGTGCCAGCAATAGCGGGAGTGGGTTAGATACGCAGTATTTT.

Many counts were recorded for this clonotype. The chain is built from TRBV11-2 and TRBJ2-7; 7 bases map to TRBD2. The V segment lost 0 bases and the J segment 0 bases; nucleotides outside the gene matches: 5. The CDR3 has 16 amino acids. Germline V gene sequence: CDR1 SGHAT, CDR2 FQNNGV. This CDR3 reads CASSLDPSGSSYEQYF. CDR3 in DNA: TGTGCCAGCAGCTTAGACCCTAGCGGAAGCTCCTACGAGCAGTACTTC.

The chain has TRBV6-9 and TRBJ2-4, with 10 positions matching TRBD2. Trimming at V came to 3 bases and at J to 0 bases, leaving 5 bases not matched to a gene. The length of the CDR3 is 17 residues. The germline V gene encodes CDR1 MNHGY and CDR2 SVAAGI. The DNA of the CDR3 is TGTGCCAGCAGTTACGGGAGCGGGAGGGGAGCCAAAAACATTCAGTACTTC. Its protein is CASSYGSGRGAKNIQYF.

This clonotype has a handful of counts. A far larger clone is just one base off, so this is likely a read error. The chain uses TRBV11-2 and TRBJ2-4; TRBD2 matches 8 bases. The DNA end favors TRBJ2-1, so the J call may be wrong. Germline V gene sequence: CDR1 SGHAT, CDR2 FQNNGV. This CDR3 spans 16 amino acids. The CDR3 region has the DNA TGTGCCAGCAGCTTAGAGCGCGGGAGGAGAAAAAATGAGCAGTTCTTC. Encoded protein: CASSLERGRRKNEQFF.

This clonotype showed up many times. The chain has TRBV6-1 and TRBJ1-1; D perhaps matches TRBD1 (6 bases). Trimming took 5 bases from V and 2 from J, leaving 12 bases between them. CDR3 size: 14 residues. The germline V gene encodes CDR1 MNHNS and CDR2 SASEGT. CDR3 region: CASSRGGENTEAFF. The CDR3 DNA reads TGTGCCAGCAGTAGAGGGGGAGAAAACACTGAAGCTTTCTTT.

This clonotype was seen repeatedly, ten times or more. The J gene is TRBJ2-6, the V gene TRBV13, with D perhaps assigned TRBD1 or TRBD2 (5 bases each). Between the trimmed V and J ends, which lost 4 bases and 0 bases, there was a span of 16 bases. The CDR3 runs 18 residues. Germline loops: CDR1 PRHDT, CDR2 FYEKMQ (reference sequence). The CDR3 bases are TGTGCCAGCAGCTCGACCCGCTCCGGGGCCTCTGGGGCCAACGTCCTGACTTTC. It specifies CASSSTRSGASGANVLTF.

Comment on this clonotype: The conserved phenylalanine or tryptophan is not found at the CDR3 terminus, so this likely reflects a read error. The CDR3 DNA follows: TGTGCCAGCACCTCGACAGACTATGGCTACACCCTC. Amino acid sequence: CASTSTDYGYTL. This chain connects TRBV7-9 to TRBJ1-2; perhaps TRBD1 as D (5 bases). Germline-derived CDR1 and CDR2 are SEHNR and FQNEAQ (reference sequence). The CDR3 is 12 amino acids. The V end was cut by 7 bases, the J end by 3 bases, with 9 bases between.

The table lists this clonotype with many counts. The CDR3 nucleotides are TGTGCCACCAGTGATTGGGGCGGGAGCACAGATACGCAGTATTTT. It encodes CATSDWGGSTDTQYF. This rearrangement joins TRBV24-1 to TRBJ2-3; possibly TRBD1 or TRBD2 for D (5 bases each). Trimming cost V 2 bases and J 0 bases, with 8 bases left between them. The germline V gene has CDR1 KGHDR and CDR2 SFDVKD. The CDR3 covers 15 residues.